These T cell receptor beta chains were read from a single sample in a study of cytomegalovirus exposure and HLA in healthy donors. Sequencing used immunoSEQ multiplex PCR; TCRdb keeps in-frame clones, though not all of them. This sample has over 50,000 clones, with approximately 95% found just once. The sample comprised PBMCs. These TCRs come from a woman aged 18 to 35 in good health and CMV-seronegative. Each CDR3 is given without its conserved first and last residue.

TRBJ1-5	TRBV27	ASSLSSPQRGPQH
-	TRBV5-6	ASSLGQGAEQY
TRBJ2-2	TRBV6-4	ASSVRTGTGELF
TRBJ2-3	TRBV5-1	ASSSGQTSTDTQY
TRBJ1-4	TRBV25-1	ASERPGTGGEKLF
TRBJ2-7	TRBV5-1	ASNPTGTGVEQY
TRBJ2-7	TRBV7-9	ASSLGPGASYEQY
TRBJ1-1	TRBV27	ASSGAGAYTEAF
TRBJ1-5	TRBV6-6	ASSPREAGNQPQH
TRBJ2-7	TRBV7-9	ASSPHLAGVGDEQY
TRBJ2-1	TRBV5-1	ASSLGTGGNEQF
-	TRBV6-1	ASSEGQGPPYEQY
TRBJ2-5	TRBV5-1	ASSLGGMYQETQY
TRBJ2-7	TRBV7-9	ASSLGAGGAGEQY
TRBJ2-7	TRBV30	ACSGSTAYEQY
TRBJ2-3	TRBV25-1	ASSRGTDTQY
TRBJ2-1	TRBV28	ASSLRFAQF
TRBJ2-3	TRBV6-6	ASVSFPDTQY
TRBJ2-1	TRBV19	ASSPETGTLYNEQF
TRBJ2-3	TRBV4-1	ASSPGLAGTDTQY
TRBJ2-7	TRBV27	ASSPSTGGVSYEQY
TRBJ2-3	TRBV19	ASSTRTSTDTQY
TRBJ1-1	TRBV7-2	ASNTGGVGNTEAF
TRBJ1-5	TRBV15	ATSRETHSNQPQH
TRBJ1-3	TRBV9	ASSPRRAGNTIY
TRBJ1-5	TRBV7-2	ASSPSFGQPQH
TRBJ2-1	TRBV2	ASKRAGAGNEQF
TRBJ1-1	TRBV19	ASSIAYGPGI
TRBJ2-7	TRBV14	ASSPPQGEQY